One and the same sample provided the 15 T cell receptor beta chains below, sequenced in a study of lymphopenia after photon versus proton radiotherapy. TCRdb keeps only in-frame clones here, not all; method: immunoSEQ multiplex PCR. The sample has some 26,000 clones, around 80% seen once. This specimen consisted of peripheral blood, obtained from a patient treated with photon-based radiotherapy. The receptors originated from a man aged 50 or older with gastric cancer.

The CDR3 region is CAWSGVGQGMNTEAFF. The CDR3 DNA reads TGTGCCTGGAGTGGGGTGGGACAGGGTATGAACACTGAAGCTTTCTTT. The chain links TRBV30 to TRBJ1-1, with 9 bases that match TRBD1. Looked up from germline, CDR1 is GTSNPN and CDR2 is SVGIG (reference sequence). Trimming cost V 1 base and J 0 bases; bases outside gene matches: 6. The CDR3 has 16 amino acids.

The chain recombines TRBV5-4 with TRBJ2-1; perhaps TRBD2 as D (5 bases). CDR3 length equals 14 residues. Trimming cost V 2 bases and J 0 bases, with 6 bases left between them. Germline assignment: CDR1 SGHNT and CDR2 YYREEE (reference sequence). Here the CDR3 reads CASSFRGSYNEQFF. In nucleotides, the CDR3 is TGTGCCAGCAGCTTCCGGGGCTCCTACAATGAGCAGTTCTTC.

The chain couples TRBV13 to TRBJ2-7, with 11 bases fitting TRBD1. The CDR3 runs 15 residues. Germline V gene data show CDR1 as PRHDT and CDR2 as FYEKMQ (reference sequence). J lost 0 bases, V lost 6 bases, and 4 bases had no gene match. The CDR3 region has the DNA TGTGCCAGCAGTGCCGGGACAGGGGGCTCCTACGAGCAGTACGTC. It translates to CASSAGTGGSYEQYV.

The chain employs TRBV6-1 and TRBJ2-7; D is possibly TRBD1 (5 bases). Looked up from germline, CDR1 is MNHNS and CDR2 is SASEGT. V was pared by 6 bases and J by 6 bases, with 15 bases between. CDR3 length: 13 residues. The chain's CDR3 is CASSGQSIGEQYV. The CDR3 nucleotides are TGTGCCAGCAGCGGACAATCGATCGGCGAGCAGTACGTC.

J is TRBJ1-1 and V is TRBV5-1; D is perhaps TRBD1 (6 bases). V dropped 7 bases and J dropped 3 bases, with 16 bases sitting between them. Germline CDR1 and CDR2: SGHRS and YFSETQ. This CDR3 is built from 14 residues. CDR3 DNA: TGCGCCAGCTACCTAGGGGGGCTGGACACTGAAGCTTTCTTT. This codes for CASYLGGLDTEAFF.

This clone was seen a handful of times. V usage is TRBV23-1 and J usage is TRBJ2-1; D is tentatively TRBD1 or TRBD2 (6 bases each). TRBV23-1 is an ORF, and what it does is uncertain. The germline V and J ends were trimmed by 8 bases and 3 bases, with 14 bases remaining between them. CDR3 length: 14 residues. This CDR3 reads CASRWGRDYNEQFF. As DNA, the CDR3 is TGCGCCAGCCGCTGGGGGCGGGACTACAATGAGCAGTTCTTC.

This clone was observed a single time. The chain couples TRBV27 to TRBJ2-5; D not resolved. The CDR3 covers 15 residues. Germline loops: CDR1 MNHEY, CDR2 SMNVEV (reference sequence). The V gene lost 6 bases and the J gene lost 2 bases, with 16 bases spanning the gap. CDR3 sequence reads: CASRVSGYRQETQYF. CDR3 nucleotides: TGTGCCAGCAGAGTCTCCGGCTACCGACAAGAGACCCAGTACTTC.

The chain is built from TRBV9 and TRBJ2-1, with D perhaps matching TRBD2 (6 bases). The CDR3 runs to 16 residues. Germline CDR1 is SGDLS and CDR2 is YYNGEE. V shed 4 bases and J shed 0 bases, with 14 bases lying between them. CDR3 nucleotides: TGTGCCAGCAGCCCTAAGGACTACAACTCCTACAATGAGCAGTTCTTC. It is translated as CASSPKDYNSYNEQFF.

The chain employs TRBV11-2 and TRBJ1-6; D possibly corresponds to TRBD1 (5 bases). V lost 6 bases to trimming and J lost 1 base, with 10 bases between them. Germline loops: CDR1 SGHAT, CDR2 FQNNGV. The CDR3 extends over 15 amino acids. The CDR3 here is CASRPEGSYNSPLHF. The CDR3 DNA reads TGTGCCAGCAGACCCGAGGGGTCCTATAATTCACCCCTCCACTTT.

The chain joins TRBV15 to TRBJ2-5, with 7 bases lining up with TRBD2. The trim removed 3 bases at V and 5 bases at J, leaving 3 bases unmatched. The CDR3 consists of 13 residues. Germline values: CDR1 LNHNV, CDR2 YYDKDF (reference sequence). The CDR3 bases are TGTGCCACCAGCAGCCACGGGGGGGAGACCCAGTACTTC. Protein product: CATSSHGGETQYF.

The gene calls are TRBV30 and TRBJ1-1; possible D gene TRBD1, 5 bases. In germline, CDR1 is GTSNPN, CDR2 SVGIG (reference sequence). Trimming cost V 0 bases and J 1 base, with 9 bases left between them. The CDR3 length is 14 residues. CDR3 nucleotides: TGTGCCTGGAGTGTCAGTGGGGGGAACACTGAAGCTTTCTTT. Amino acid sequence: CAWSVSGGNTEAFF.

To note about this clone: At one boundary the junction diverges from the germline segment, which might be a read error. Other DNA sequences from this sample encode an identical CDR3 as well. The chain recombines TRBV12-5 with TRBJ2-7; possibly TRBD2 for D (7 bases). The V gene's germline CDR1 is LGHNT and CDR2 FRNRAP. CDR3 length: 14 residues. The CDR3 region is CASGLVPGGHEQYF. The CDR3 coding sequence is TGTGCTAGTGGCTTGGTACCGGGGGGCCACGAGCAGTACTTC.

The chain links TRBV2 to TRBJ2-7; perhaps TRBD2 as D (6 bases). In germline, CDR1 is SNHLY, CDR2 FYNNEI. The CDR3 has 16 amino acids. Trimming cost V 7 bases and J 4 bases, with 23 bases left between them. CDR3: CASMDYPSNTGYEQYV. In nucleotides, the CDR3 is TGTGCCAGCATGGACTACCCATCCAACACGGGGTACGAGCAGTACGTC.

This sequence joins TRBV2 and TRBJ2-7; D perhaps matches TRBD1 (6 bases). The germline gives CDR1 SNHLY, CDR2 FYNNEI. This CDR3 contains 13 residues. V lost 2 bases and J lost 2, with 7 bases in between. The CDR3 nucleotides read TGTGCCAGCAGTGAAACAGGGACCTACGAGCAGTACTTC. Its translation is CASSETGTYEQYF.

This clone appeared a single time. The J gene is TRBJ2-3, the V gene TRBV30; the D gene is possibly TRBD2 (5 bases). With 4 bases removed from V and 3 bases from J, the gap between germline ends came to 14 bases. The germline gives CDR1 GTSNPN, CDR2 SVGIG (reference sequence). This CDR3 comprises 14 residues. CDR3 sequence reads: CAWTRGGPTDTQYF. CDR3 in DNA: TGTGCCTGGACCCGCGGAGGTCCAACAGATACGCAGTATTTT.